This TCR beta chain is from a study of T cell responses to AZD1222 COVID-19 vaccine. Findings and caveats of the study: Only a handful of AZD1222 recipients, roughly six in all, had baseline seropositivity. Rises in breadth and depth of Spike-specific TCRs came after two AZD1222 doses. Donors skewed white British and female; clonal diversity was possibly underestimated.

Sequenced by immunoSEQ multiplex PCR; TCRdb stores in-frame clones only, minus some. The profile shows around 150,000 clones, about 91% of them singletons. The CDR3 contains 10 residues. Trimming shortened V by 3 bases and J by 9 bases, and 4 bases separated the two germline ends. With respect to this clone: What it binds is unknown.

The input for sequencing was peripheral blood, taken on day 0 of MenACWY control vaccination. This TCR came from an adult in good health. This rearrangement joins TRBV6-7 to TRBJ2-3; D is uncertain. TRBV6-7 is placed among ORFs of uncertain function. As DNA, the CDR3 is TGTGCCAGCAGTTATAGGACGCAGTATTTT. Translating it yields CASSYRTQYF.